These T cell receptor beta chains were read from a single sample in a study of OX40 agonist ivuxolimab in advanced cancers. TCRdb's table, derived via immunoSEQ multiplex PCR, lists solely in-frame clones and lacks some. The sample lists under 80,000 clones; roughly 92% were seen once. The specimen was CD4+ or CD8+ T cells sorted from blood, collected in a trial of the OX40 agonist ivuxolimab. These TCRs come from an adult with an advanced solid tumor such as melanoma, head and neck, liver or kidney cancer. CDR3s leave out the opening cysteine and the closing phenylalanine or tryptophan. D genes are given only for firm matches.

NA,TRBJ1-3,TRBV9,ASSVGGRPPSYGNTIY
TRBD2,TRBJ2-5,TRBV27,ASRNLGLAGRETQY
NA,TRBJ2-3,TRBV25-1,ASSEGWSFQADTQY
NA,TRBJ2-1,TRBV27,ASSFGSSSYNEQF
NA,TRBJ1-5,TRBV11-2,ASSLESYRANQPQH
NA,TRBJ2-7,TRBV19,ASSGGHEQY
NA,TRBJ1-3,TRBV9,ASSGFNSGNTIY
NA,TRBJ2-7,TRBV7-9,ASSYGGPTYEQY
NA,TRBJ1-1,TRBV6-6,ASSYEGSNTEAF
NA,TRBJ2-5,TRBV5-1,ASSFAGSQETQY
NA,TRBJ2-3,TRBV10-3,AISEITDTQY
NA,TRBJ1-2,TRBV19,ASSISLGNYGYT
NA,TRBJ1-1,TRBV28,ASNEVALDTEAF
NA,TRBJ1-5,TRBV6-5,ASSYSSLQPQH
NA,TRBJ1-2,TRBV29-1,SVEQGVDGYT
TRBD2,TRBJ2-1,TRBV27,ASSFGAGVFQNEQF
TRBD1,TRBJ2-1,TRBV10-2,ASSGTGDGEQF
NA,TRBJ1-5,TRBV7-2,ASSLALVGQPQH
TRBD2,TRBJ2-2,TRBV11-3,ASSGRVTGELF
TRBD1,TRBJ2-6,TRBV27,ASYTTGTGWVGSGANVLT
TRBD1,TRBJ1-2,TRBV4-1,ASSSPMDRPNYGYT
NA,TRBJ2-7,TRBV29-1,SVLTPNSYEQY
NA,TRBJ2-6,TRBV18,ASSRTGSSGANVLT
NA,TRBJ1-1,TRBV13,ASSLGNTEAF
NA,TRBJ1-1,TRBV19,ASIKSAEAF
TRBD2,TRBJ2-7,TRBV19,ASSMTGGAEYEQY
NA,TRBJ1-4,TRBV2,ASSDGYKGTNEKLF
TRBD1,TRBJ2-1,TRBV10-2,ASSDAGQGLNEQF
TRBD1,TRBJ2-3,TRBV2,ASRTRGQSTDTQY
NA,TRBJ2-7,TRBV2,ASSEVAGLREYEQY
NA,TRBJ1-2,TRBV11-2,ASRGTNSYGYT
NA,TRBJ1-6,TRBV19,ASSIGGISYNSPLH
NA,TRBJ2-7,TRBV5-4,ASSLDRSYEQY
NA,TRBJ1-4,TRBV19,ASSVSTNEKLF
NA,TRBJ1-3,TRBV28,ASSFSRGSILGNTIY
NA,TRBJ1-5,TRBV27,ASSPIRAGNQPQH
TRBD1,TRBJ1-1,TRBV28,ASSPRDSGTEAF
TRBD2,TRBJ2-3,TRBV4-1,ASSSLAGGSSTDTQY
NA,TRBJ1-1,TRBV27,ASSINTNTEAF
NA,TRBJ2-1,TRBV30,AWSVGAWNEQF
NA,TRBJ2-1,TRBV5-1,ASSWQGGNEQF
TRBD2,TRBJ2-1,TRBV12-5,ASGLDNLAGGNNEQF
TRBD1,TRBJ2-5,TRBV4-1,ASSQGRGTGLETQY
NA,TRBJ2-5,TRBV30,AWKGFRETQY
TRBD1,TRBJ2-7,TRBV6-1,ASSEARGPQWEQY
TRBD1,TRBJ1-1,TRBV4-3,ASSQGSGRGQNTEAF
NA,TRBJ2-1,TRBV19,ASSIPKVAGDEQF
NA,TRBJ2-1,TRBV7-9,ASSGSAMNEQF
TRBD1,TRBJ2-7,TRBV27,ASSSQTGGDTYEQY
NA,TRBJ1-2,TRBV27,ASSLSIGVVGNYGYT
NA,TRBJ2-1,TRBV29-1,SGLINNYNEQF
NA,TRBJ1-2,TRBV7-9,ASSLPDEGYGYT
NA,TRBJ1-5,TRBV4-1,ASSQMARANQPQH
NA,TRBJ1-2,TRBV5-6,ASSPIQEGFYGYT
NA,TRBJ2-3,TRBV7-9,ASSFKAPSTDTQY
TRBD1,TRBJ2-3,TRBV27,ASSPDRVIDTQY